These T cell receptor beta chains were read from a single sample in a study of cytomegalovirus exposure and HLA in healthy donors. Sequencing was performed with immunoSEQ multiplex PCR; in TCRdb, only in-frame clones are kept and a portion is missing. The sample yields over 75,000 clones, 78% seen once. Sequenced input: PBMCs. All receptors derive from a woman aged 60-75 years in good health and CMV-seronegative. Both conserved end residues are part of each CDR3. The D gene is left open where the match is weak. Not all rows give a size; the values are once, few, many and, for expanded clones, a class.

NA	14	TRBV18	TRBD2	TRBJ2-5	CASNSGGAGETQYF	TGTGCCAGCAACTCCGGGGGGGCCGGAGAGACCCAGTACTTC
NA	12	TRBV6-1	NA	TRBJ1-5	CASRRSNQPQHF	TGTGCCAGCAGGAGGAGCAATCAGCCCCAGCATTTT
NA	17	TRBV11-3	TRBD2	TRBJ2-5	CASSRGRGLAGEETQYF	TGTGCCAGCAGCCGAGGGCGAGGACTAGCGGGAGAAGAGACCCAGTACTTC
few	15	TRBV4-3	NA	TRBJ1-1	CASSQDHGQNTEAFF	TGCGCCAGCAGCCAAGATCACGGACAGAACACTGAAGCTTTCTTT
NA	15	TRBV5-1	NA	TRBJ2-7	CASSLGDSDTYEQYF	TGCGCCAGCAGCTTGGGAGACTCAGATACCTACGAGCAGTACTTC
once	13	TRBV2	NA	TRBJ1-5	CASSDGGGKPQHF	TGTGCCAGCAGTGATGGGGGCGGTAAGCCCCAGCATTTT
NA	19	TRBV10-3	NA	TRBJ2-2	CAISESKGAGGLDTGELFF	TGTGCCATCAGTGAGTCGAAGGGGGCGGGAGGTCTGGACACCGGGGAGCTGTTTTTT
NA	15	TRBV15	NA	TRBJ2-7	CATSRGMREAYEQYF	TGTGCCACCAGCAGAGGGATGAGGGAGGCCTACGAGCAGTACTTC
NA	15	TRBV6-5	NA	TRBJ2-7	CASSYSRLVDGEQYF	TGTGCCAGCAGTTACTCGAGACTAGTGGATGGCGAGCAGTACTTC
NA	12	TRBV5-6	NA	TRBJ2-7	CASSSGQVEQYF	TGTGCCAGCAGCTCAGGACAAGTCGAGCAGTACTTC
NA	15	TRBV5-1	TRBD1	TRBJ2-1	CASSSGTGSYNEQFF	TGCGCCAGCAGCTCCGGGACAGGGTCCTACAATGAGCAGTTCTTC
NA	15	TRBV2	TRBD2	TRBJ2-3	CASSDRLAGTDTQYF	TGTGCCAGCAGTGATCGACTAGCGGGCACAGATACGCAGTATTTT
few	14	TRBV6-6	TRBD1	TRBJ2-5	CASSGGQPRETQYF	TGTGCCAGCAGTGGGGGACAGCCCAGGGAGACCCAGTACTTC
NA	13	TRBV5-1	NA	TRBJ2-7	CASSLASLSEQYF	TGCGCCAGCAGCTTGGCCTCTCTTTCCGAGCAGTACTTC
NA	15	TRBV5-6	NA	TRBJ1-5	CASSLWQGSNQPQHF	TGTGCCAGCAGCTTGTGGCAGGGTAGCAATCAGCCCCAGCATTTT
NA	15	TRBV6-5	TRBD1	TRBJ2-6	CASRRQGSGANVLTF	TGTGCCAGCAGGAGACAGGGGTCTGGGGCCAACGTCCTGACTTTC
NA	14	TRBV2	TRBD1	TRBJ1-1	CASSGQGQNTEAFF	TGTGCCAGCAGTGGACAGGGGCAAAACACTGAAGCTTTCTTT
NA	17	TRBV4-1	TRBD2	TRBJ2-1	CASSRVASGRPWNEQFF	TGCGCCAGCAGCCGCGTCGCTAGCGGGAGGCCGTGGAATGAGCAGTTCTTC
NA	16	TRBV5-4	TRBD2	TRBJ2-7	CASSLGLAGITYEQYF	TGTGCCAGCAGCCTGGGACTAGCGGGGATTACCTACGAGCAGTACTTC
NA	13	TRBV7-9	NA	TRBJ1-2	CASSSGASEDYTF	TGTGCCAGCAGTTCTGGAGCCTCCGAGGACTACACCTTC
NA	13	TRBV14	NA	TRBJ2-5	CASSSQARETQYF	TGTGCCAGCAGCTCCCAAGCCCGGGAGACCCAGTACTTC
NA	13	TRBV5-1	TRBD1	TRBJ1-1	CASSLDRGAQAFF	TGCGCCAGCAGCTTAGACAGGGGGGCTCAAGCTTTCTTT
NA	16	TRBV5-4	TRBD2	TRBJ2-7	CASSLGLAGITYEQYF	TGTGCCAGCAGCCTGGGACTAGCGGGGATTACCTACGAGCAGTACTTC
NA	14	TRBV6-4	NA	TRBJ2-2	CASSRDTTTGELFF	TGTGCCAGCAGCCGGGACACTACCACCGGGGAGCTGTTTTTT
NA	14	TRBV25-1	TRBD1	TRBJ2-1	CASSPRQGVNEQFF	TGTGCCAGCAGTCCCCGACAGGGGGTCAATGAGCAGTTCTTC
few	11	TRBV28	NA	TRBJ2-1	CASSLRAEQFF	TGTGCCAGCAGTTTAAGAGCGGAGCAGTTCTTC
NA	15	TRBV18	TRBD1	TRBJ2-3	CASSPRDRPTDTQYF	TGTGCCAGCTCACCAAGGGACAGGCCCACAGATACGCAGTATTTT
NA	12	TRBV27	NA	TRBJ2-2	CASSFGTGELFF	TGTGCCAGCAGTTTCGGCACCGGGGAGCTGTTTTTT
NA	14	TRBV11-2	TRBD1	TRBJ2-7	CASSVMGQAYEQYF	TGTGCCAGCAGCGTAATGGGACAGGCCTACGAGCAGTACTTC
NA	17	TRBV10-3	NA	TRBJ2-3	CAISSDPGPLAADTQYF	TGTGCCATCAGCAGTGATCCGGGCCCCCTAGCTGCAGATACGCAGTATTTT
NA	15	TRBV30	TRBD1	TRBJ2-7	CAWSAGTGGVYEQYF	TGTGCCTGGAGTGCCGGGACAGGGGGCGTTTACGAGCAGTACTTC
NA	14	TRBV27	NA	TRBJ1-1	CASSWLGRNTEAFF	TGTGCCAGCAGTTGGCTAGGGAGAAACACTGAAGCTTTCTTT
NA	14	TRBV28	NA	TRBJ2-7	CASSSGQRTYEQYF	TGTGCCAGCAGTTCAGGACAGCGGACCTACGAGCAGTACTTC
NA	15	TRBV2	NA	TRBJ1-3	CASSEGRGAGNTIYF	TGTGCCAGCAGTGAAGGAAGGGGTGCTGGAAACACCATATATTTT
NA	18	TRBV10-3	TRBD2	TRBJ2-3	CAISEAGLAGESRDTQYF	TGTGCCATCAGTGAGGCGGGACTAGCGGGAGAGTCACGGGATACGCAGTATTTT
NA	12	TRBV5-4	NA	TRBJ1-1	CASSLVAGEAFF	TGTGCCAGCAGCTTGGTGGCAGGGGAAGCTTTCTTT
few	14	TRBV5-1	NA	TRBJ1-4	CASSLDAGQEKLFF	TGCGCCAGCAGCTTGGATGCAGGGCAGGAAAAACTGTTTTTT
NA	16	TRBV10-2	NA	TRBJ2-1	CASSEVPRSSYNEQFF	TGCGCCAGCAGTGAGGTGCCGCGATCCTCCTACAATGAGCAGTTCTTC
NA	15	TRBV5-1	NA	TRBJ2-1	CASSNTGSSYNEQFF	TGCGCCAGCAGTAATACAGGGAGCTCCTACAATGAGCAGTTCTTC
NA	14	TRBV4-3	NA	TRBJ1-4	CASSQWGKGEKLFF	TGCGCCAGCAGCCAATGGGGCAAGGGTGAAAAACTGTTTTTT